This section outlines one T cell receptor beta chain sequence together with its context. Antigen specificity is unknown. Germline V lookup: CDR1 SGDLS, CDR2 YYNGEE. The CDR3 loop spans 13 amino acids. V lost 0 bases, J lost 10 bases, and 11 bases lay in between. Produced via immunoSEQ multiplex PCR; TCRdb's table is partial and in-frame only. The sample has tens of thousands of clones; about 82% are singletons. This specimen comes from a study of T cell repertoires and HLA-DP antigens. CD4+ T cells, purified by negative selection, averaged approximately 98% purity. Regarding the study as a whole: Average cumulative frequency of previously undetected clones was roughly 34% against one allele and less than 60% against the other.

Specimen: CD4+ T cells from PBMCs. This TCR was sampled from a man in his 60s in good health and CMV-seronegative. This rearrangement joins TRBV9 to TRBJ2-1; a weak D match, TRBD2 (6 bases). In nucleotides, the CDR3 is TGTGCCAGCAGCGTAGCGGGAGAGGGCGAGCAGTTCTTC. This gives the protein CASSVAGEGEQFF.